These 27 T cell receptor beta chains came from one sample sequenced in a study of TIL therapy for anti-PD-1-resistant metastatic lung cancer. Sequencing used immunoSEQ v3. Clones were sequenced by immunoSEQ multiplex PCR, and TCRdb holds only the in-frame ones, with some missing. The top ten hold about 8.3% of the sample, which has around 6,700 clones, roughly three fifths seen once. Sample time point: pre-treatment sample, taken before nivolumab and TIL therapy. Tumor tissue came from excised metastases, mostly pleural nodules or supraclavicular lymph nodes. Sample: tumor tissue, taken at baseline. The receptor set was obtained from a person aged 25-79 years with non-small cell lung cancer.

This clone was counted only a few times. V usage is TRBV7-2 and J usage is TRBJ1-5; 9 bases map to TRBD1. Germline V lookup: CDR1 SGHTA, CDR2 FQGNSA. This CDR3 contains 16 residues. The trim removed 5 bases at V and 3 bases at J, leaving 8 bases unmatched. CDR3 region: CASSKPGQGNNQPQHF. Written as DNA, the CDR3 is TGTGCCAGCAGCAAACCGGGACAGGGAAACAATCAGCCCCAGCATTTT.

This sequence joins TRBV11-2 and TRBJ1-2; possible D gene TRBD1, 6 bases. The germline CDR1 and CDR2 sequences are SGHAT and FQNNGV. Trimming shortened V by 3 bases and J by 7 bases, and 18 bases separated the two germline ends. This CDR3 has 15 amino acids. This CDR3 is CASSFRGQNDRGYTF. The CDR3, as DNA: TGTGCCAGCAGCTTTCGTGGACAGAACGACCGTGGCTACACCTTC.

In DNA form, the CDR3 reads TGTGCCAGCAGACCTGGTAATTCACCCCTCCACTTT. This sequence encodes CASRPGNSPLHF. The J gene is TRBJ1-6, the V gene TRBV12-3 or TRBV12-4; D is ambiguous. The CDR3 contains 12 residues. Trimming stripped 6 bases from V and 6 bases from J, with 6 bases between.

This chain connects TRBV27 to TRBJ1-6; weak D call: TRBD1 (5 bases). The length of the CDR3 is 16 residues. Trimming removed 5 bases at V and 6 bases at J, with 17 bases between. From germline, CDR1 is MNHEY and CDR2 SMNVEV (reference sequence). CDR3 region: CASSQSPGRVNSPLHF. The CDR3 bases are TGTGCCAGCAGTCAGTCCCCGGGACGGGTTAATTCACCCCTCCACTTT.

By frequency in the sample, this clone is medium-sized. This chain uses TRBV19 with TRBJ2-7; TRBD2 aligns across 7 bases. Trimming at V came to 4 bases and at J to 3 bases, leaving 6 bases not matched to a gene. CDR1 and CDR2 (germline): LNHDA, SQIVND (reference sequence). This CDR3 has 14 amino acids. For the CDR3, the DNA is TGTGCCAGTAGTAAAGCGGGGAGGGTCTACGAGCAGTACTTC. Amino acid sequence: CASSKAGRVYEQYF.

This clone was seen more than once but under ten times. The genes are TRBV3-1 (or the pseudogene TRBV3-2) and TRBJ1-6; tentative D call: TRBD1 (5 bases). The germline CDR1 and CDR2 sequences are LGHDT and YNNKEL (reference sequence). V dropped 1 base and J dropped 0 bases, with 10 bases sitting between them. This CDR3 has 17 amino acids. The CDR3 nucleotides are TGTGCCAGCAGCCAAGTGGGGCCGAGCTCCTATAATTCACCCCTCCACTTT. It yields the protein CASSQVGPSSYNSPLHF.

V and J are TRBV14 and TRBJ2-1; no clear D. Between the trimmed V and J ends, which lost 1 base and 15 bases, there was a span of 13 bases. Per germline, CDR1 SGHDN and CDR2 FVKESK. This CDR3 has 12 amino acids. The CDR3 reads CASSQVRQPLFF. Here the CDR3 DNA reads TGTGCCAGCAGCCAAGTACGGCAGCCCCTGTTCTTC.

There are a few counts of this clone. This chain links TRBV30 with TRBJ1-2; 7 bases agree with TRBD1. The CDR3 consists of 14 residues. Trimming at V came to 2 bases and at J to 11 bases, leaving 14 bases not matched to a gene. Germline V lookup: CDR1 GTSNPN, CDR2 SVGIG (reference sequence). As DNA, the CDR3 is TGTGCCTGGAGTCGAGTCTTGAGACAGGGAATTTACACCTTC. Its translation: CAWSRVLRQGIYTF.

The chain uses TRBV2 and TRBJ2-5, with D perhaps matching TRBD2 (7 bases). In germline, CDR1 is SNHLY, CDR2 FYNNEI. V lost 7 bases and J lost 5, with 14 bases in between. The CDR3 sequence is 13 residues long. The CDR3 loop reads CASTRGREETQYF. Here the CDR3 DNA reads TGTGCCAGCACGCGGGGGCGCGAGGAGACCCAGTACTTC. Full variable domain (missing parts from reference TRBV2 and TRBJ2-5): EPEVTQTPSHQVTQMGQEVILRCVPISNHLYFYWYRQILGQKVEFLVSFYNNEISEKSEIFDDQFSVERPDGSNFTLKIRSTKLEDSAMYFCASTRGREETQYFGPGTRLLVL.

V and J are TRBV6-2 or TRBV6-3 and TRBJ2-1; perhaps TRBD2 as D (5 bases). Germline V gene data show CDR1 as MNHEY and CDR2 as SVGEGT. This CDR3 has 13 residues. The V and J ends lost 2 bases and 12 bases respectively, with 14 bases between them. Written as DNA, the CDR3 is TGTGCCAGCAGTTACCAGACCTGGGGAGCGCAGTTCTTC. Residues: CASSYQTWGAQFF.

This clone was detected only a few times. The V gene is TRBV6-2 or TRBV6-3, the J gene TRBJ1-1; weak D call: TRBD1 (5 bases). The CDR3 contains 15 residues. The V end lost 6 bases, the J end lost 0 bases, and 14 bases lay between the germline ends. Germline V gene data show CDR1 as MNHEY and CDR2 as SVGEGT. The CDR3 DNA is TGTGCCAGCAGCTTACAGGCTAATATGAACACTGAAGCTTTCTTT. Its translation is CASSLQANMNTEAFF.

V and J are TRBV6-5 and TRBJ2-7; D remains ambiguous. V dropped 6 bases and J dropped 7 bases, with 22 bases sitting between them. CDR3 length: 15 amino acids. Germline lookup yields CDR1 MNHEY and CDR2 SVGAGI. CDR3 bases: TGTGCCAGCAGGACGGAACCGGGCTCCCTGGGGGAGCAGTACTTC. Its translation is CASRTEPGSLGEQYF.

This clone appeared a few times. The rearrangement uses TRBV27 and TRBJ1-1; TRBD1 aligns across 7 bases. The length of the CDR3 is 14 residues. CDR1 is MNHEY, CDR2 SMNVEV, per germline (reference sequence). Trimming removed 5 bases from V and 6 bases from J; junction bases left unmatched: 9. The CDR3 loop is CASSPIDRVAEAFF. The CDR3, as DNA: TGTGCCAGCAGTCCTATAGACAGGGTCGCTGAAGCTTTCTTT.

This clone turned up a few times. The CDR3: CAWGAPPSGNTIYF. For the CDR3, the DNA is TGTGCCTGGGGGGCACCGCCGTCTGGAAACACCATATATTTT. This rearrangement joins TRBV30 to TRBJ1-3, with TRBD1 as a possible D gene (5 bases). V was clipped by 5 bases and J by 1 base, with 12 bases between them. Germline V gives CDR1 GTSNPN, CDR2 SVGIG (reference sequence). This CDR3 has 14 amino acids.

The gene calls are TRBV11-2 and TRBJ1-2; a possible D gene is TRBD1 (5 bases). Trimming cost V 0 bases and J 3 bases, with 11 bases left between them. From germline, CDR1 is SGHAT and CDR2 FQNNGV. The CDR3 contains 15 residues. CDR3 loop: CASSLDQGRYYGYTF. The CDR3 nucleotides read TGTGCCAGCAGCTTAGATCAGGGTAGATACTATGGCTACACCTTC.

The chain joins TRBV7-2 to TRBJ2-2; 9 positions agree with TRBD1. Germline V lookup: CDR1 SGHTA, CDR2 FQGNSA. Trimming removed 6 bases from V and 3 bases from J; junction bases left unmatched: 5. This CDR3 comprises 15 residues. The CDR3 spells CASRGQGGHTGELFF. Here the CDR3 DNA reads TGTGCCAGCAGGGGACAGGGCGGTCACACCGGGGAGCTGTTTTTT.

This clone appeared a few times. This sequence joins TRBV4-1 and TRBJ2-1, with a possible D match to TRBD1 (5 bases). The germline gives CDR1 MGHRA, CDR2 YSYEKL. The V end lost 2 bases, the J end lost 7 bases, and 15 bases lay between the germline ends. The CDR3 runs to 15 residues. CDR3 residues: CASSQYFASGNEQFF. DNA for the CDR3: TGCGCCAGCAGCCAATATTTCGCCTCAGGGAATGAGCAGTTCTTC.

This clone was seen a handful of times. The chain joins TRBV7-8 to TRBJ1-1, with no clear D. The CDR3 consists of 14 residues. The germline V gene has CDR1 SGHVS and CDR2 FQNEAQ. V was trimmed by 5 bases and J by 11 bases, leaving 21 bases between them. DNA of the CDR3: TGTGCCAGCAGCCCGGACCGAGGAACCCTTAGGGCTTTCTTT. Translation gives CASSPDRGTLRAFF.

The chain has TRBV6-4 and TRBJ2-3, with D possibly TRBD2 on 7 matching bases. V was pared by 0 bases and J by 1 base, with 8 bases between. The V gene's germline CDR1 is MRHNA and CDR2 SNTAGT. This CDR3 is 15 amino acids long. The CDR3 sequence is CASSDSGGGTDTQYF. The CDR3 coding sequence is TGTGCCAGCAGTGACTCAGGGGGGGGCACAGATACGCAGTATTTT.

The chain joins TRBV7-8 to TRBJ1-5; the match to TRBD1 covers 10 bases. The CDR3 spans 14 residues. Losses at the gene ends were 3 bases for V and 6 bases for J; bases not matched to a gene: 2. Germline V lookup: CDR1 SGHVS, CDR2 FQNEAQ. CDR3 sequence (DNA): TGTGCCAGCAGCTTGACAGGGGGCGGTCAGCCCCAGCATTTT. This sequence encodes CASSLTGGGQPQHF.

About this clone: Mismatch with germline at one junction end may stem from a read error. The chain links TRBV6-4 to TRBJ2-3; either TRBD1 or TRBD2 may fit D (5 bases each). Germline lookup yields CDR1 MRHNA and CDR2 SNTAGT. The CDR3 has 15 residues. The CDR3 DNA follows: TGTGCCAGCAGTTCCGGACACGGGGCCACAAATACGCAGTATTTT. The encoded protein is CASSSGHGATNTQYF.

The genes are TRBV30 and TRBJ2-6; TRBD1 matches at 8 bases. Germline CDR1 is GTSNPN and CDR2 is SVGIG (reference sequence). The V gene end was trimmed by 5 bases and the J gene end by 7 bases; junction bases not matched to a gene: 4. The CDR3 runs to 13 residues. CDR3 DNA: TGTGCCTGGGGACAGGGAAGAGCCAACGTCCTGACTTTC. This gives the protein CAWGQGRANVLTF.

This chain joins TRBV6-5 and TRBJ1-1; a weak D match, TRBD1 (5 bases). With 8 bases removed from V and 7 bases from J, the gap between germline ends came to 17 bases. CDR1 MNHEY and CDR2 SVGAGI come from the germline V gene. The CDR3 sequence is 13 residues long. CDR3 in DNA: TGTGCCAGCTCCCGGGAGGGGCAGCGTGAAGCTTTCTTT. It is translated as CASSREGQREAFF.

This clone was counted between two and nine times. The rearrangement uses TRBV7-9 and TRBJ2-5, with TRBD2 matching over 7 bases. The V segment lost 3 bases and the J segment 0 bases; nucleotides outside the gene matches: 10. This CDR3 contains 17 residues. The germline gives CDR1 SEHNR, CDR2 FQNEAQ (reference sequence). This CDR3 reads CASSLVAGASYQETQYF. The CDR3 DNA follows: TGTGCCAGCAGCTTGGTGGCGGGAGCTTCGTACCAAGAGACCCAGTACTTC.

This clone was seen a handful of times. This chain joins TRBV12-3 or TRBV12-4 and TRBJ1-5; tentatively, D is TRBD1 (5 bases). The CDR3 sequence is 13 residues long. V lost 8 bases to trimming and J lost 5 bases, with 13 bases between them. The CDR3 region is CASLGQEHQPQHF. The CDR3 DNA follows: TGTGCCAGCTTGGGGCAGGAGCATCAGCCCCAGCATTTT.

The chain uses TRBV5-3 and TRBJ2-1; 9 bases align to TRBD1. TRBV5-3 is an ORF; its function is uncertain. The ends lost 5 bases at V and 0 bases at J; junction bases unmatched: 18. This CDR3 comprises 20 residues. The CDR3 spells CARSPRDREFPPSSYNEQFF. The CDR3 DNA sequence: TGTGCCAGAAGTCCCCGGGACAGGGAATTCCCACCTAGCTCCTACAATGAGCAGTTCTTC.

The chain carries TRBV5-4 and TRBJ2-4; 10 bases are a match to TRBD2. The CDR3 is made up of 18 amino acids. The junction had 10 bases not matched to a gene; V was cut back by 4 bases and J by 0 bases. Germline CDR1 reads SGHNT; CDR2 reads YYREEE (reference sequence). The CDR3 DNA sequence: TGTGCCAGCAGCCCGGGGGCTAGCGGGAGACTAGCCAAAAACATTCAGTACTTC. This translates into CASSPGASGRLAKNIQYF. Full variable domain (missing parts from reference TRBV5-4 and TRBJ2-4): ETGVTQSPTHLIKTRGQQVTLRCSSQSGHNTVSWYQQALGQGPQFIFQYYREEENGRGNFPPRFSGLQFPNYSSELNVNALELDDSALYLCASSPGASGRLAKNIQYFGAGTRLSVL.